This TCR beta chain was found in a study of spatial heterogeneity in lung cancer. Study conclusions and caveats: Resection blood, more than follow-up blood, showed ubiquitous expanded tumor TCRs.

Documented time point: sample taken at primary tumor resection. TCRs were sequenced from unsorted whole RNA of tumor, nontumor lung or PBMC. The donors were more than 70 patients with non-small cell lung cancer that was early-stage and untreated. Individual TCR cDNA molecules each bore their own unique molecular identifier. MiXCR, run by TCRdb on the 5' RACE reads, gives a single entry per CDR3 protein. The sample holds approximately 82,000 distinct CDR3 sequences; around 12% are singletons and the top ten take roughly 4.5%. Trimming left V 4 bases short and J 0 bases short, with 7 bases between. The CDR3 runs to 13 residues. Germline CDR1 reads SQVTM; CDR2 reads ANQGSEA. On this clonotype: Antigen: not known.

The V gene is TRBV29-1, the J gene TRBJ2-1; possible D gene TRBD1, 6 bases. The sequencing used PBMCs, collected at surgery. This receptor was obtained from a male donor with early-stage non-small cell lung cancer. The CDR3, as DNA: TGCAGCGTTGTCAGGGGCTCCTACAATGAGCAGTTCTTC. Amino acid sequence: CSVVRGSYNEQFF.